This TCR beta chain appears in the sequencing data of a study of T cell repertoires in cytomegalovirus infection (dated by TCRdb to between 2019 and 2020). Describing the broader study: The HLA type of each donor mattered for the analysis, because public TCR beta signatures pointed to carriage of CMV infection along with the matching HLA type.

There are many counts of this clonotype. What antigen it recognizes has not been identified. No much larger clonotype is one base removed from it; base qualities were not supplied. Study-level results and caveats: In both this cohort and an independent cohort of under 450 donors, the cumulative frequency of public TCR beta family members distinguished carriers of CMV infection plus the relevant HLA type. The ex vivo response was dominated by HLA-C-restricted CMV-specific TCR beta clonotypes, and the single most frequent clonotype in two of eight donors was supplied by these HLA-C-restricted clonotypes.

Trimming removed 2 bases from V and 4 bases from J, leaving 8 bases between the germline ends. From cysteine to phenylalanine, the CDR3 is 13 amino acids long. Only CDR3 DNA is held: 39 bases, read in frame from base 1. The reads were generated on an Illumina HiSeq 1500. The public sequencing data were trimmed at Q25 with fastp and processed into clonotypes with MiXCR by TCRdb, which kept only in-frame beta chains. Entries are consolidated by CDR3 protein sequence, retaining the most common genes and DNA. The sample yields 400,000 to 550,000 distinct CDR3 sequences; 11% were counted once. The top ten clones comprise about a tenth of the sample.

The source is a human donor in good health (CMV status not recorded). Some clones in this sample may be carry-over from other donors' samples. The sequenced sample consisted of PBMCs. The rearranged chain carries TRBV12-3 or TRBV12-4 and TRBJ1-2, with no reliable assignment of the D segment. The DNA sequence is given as TGTGCCAGCAGTTTATCCGCGGGCTATGGCTACACCTTC. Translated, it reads CASSLSAGYGYTF.